The T cell receptor (beta chain) described here comes from a study of response to subunit inactivated influenza vaccine. Regarding the study as a whole: Each seasonal influenza vaccination, the authors suggested, recruits few new T cells.

This clonotype has only a few counts. Its antigen remains unidentified. TCRdb analysed the RT-PCR reads with MiXCR anew, one entry per CDR3 protein. This sample has about 610,000 distinct CDR3 sequences, with 11% to 15% found just once. This sample comprised PBMCs from blood, obtained less than 13 days after vaccination. The clonotype comes from a man between 45 and 60 years old who received an inactivated influenza vaccine.

CDR3 sequence: CASSSTHRVSGANVLTF. The CDR3, as DNA: TGTGCCAGCAGTTCTACCCACCGGGTTTCTGGGGCCAACGTCCTGACTTTC. The V gene is TRBV7-9, the J gene TRBJ2-6, with D unclear. CDR1 is SEHNR and CDR2 is FQNEAQ in the germline V gene (reference sequence). Trimming removed 6 bases from V and 1 base from J, with 16 bases in between. The CDR3 sequence is 17 residues long.